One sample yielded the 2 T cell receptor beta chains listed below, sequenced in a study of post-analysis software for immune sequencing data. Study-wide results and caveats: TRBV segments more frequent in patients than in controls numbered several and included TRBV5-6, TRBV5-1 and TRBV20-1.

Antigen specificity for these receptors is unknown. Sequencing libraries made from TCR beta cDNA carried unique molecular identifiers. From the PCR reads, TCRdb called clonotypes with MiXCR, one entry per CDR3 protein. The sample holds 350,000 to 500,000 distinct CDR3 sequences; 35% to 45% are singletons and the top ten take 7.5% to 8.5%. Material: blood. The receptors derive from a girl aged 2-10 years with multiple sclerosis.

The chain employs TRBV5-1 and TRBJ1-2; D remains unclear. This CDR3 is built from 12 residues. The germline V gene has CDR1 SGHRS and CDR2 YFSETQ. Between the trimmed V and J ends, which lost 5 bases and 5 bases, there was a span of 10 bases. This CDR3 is CASSMEGYGYTF. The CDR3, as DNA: TGCGCCAGCAGTATGGAGGGATATGGCTACACCTTC.

The CDR3 spells CSVGLNTGELFF. DNA of the CDR3: TGCAGCGTTGGTCTAAACACCGGGGAGCTGTTTTTT. The J gene is TRBJ2-2, the V gene TRBV29-1, with D hard to call. The V and J ends lost 4 bases and 2 bases respectively, with 5 bases between them. The CDR3 totals 12 residues. Germline assignment: CDR1 SQVTM and CDR2 ANQGSEA.